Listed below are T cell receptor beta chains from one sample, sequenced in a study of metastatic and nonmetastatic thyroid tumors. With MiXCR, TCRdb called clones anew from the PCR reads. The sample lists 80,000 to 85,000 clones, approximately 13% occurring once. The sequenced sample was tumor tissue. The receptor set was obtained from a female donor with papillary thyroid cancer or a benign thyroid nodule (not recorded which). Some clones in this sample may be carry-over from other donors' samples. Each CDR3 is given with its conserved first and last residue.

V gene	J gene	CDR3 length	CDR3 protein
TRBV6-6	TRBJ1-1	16	CASSYGPGGVNTEAFF
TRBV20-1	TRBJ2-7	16	CSARDRRGAVGMEQYF
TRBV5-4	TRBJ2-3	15	CASSSGPGGTDTQYF
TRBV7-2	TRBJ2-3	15	CASSLGRGGTDTQYF
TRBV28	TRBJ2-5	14	CASSLGQLQETQYF
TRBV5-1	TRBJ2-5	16	CASSWSLAGGSETQYF
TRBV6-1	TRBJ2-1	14	CASSEGLAGNEQFF
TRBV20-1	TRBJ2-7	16	CSARALLAGGSYEQYF
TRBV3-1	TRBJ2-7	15	CASSQGGDRGYEQYF
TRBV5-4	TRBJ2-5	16	CASSLPGLAGEETQYF
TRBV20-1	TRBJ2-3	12	CSAGASSDTQYF
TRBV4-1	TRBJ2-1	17	CASSQDRGGASYNEQFF
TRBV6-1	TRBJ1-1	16	CASIAPGQGWNTEAFF
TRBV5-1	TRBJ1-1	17	CASRVLGSRHMNTEAFF
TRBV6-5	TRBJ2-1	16	CASSYSKAGGYNEQFF
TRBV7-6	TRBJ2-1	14	CASSLAAGGNEQFF
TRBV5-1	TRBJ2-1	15	CASSRTGGFYNEQFF
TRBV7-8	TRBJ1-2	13	CASSPPPVYGYTF
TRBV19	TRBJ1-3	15	CASSMTANDGNTIYF
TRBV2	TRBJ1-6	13	CASMGQEFSPLHF
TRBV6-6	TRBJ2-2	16	CASSYRTSGYTGELFF
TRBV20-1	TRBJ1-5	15	CSARGDTVGFQPQHF
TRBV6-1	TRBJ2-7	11	CASPSRDEQYF
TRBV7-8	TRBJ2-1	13	CASSHPGLAGTFF
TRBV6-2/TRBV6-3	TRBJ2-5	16	CASSPGLAGGRKTQYF
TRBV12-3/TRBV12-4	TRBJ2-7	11	CASWGGLQQYF
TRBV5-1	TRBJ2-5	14	CASSCGQQQDTQYF
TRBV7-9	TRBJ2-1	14	CASSLTRSYNEQFF
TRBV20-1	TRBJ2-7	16	CSANQREGGYGYEQYF
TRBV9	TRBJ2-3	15	CASSVGPTGADTQYF
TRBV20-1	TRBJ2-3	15	CSASGGRANTDTQYF
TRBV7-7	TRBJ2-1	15	CASSLAHDLSNEQFF
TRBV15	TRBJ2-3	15	CATSRVPGTGDTQYF
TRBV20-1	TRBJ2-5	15	CSARDGRGRQETQYF
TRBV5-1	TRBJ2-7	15	CASSTTDFSPYEQYF
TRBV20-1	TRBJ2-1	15	CSARKGGRTYNEQFF
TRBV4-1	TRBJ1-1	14	CASSRAGGATEAFF
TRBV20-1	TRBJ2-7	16	CSAQDRRSGRTYEQYF
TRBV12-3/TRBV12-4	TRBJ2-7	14	CASSQPGPLYEQYF
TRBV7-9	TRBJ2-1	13	CASSLGGHNEQFF
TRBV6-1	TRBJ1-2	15	CASSEGTGVNYGYTF
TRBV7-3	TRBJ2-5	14	CANSPGLAGETQYF
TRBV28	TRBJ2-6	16	CASRAGGTVWANVLTF
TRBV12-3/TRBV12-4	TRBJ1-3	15	CASSNTASSGNTIYF
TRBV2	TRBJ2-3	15	CASSEYTLPGDTQYF
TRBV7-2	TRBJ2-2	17	CASRLAMGISNTGELFF
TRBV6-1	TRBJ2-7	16	CASTARGGLYSYKQYF
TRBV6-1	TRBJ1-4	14	CASSDPDRAGKLFF